Each of the 32 T cell receptor beta chains below was sequenced from the same sample in a study of identical twins. MiXCR, run by TCRdb on the 5' RACE reads, gives a single entry per CDR3 protein. Of 520,000 or so distinct CDR3 sequences detected, 22% appear once; the ten largest clones hold roughly 0.91%. The same sample was also used in a study of T cells expressing NK-cell markers.

The sample comprised CD4+ T cells sorted from blood. The source of these receptors is a woman in her late teens or twenties in good health.

The rearrangement joins TRBV6-5 to TRBJ1-2; D may be TRBD1 (5 bases). Between the trimmed V and J ends, which lost 2 bases and 1 base, there was a span of 23 bases. The CDR3 has 19 amino acids. Per the germline V gene, CDR1 is MNHEY and CDR2 is SVGAGI. The CDR3 loop reads CASSYRPWGGETDNYGYTF. Written as DNA, the CDR3 is TGTGCCAGCAGTTACAGGCCTTGGGGGGGAGAGACAGATAACTATGGCTACACCTTC.

This clonotype came up a few times. The rearrangement links TRBV7-9 to TRBJ2-1; possible D gene TRBD1, 5 bases. The germline gives CDR1 SEHNR, CDR2 FQNEAQ (reference sequence). CDR3 length equals 15 residues. V shed 5 bases and J shed 1 base, with 12 bases lying between them. The CDR3 DNA is TGTGCCAGCAGCCGGACACTCGCGTCCTACAATGAGCAGTTCTTC. It codes for CASSRTLASYNEQFF.

This clonotype turned up a few times. V is TRBV7-9 and J is TRBJ1-1; D possibly corresponds to TRBD1 (6 bases). CDR1 and CDR2 (germline): SEHNR, FQNEAQ (reference sequence). V was trimmed by 3 bases and J by 4 bases, leaving 9 bases between them. CDR3 length: 13 amino acids. The CDR3 protein is CASSFTGPTEAFF. The CDR3 DNA follows: TGTGCCAGCAGCTTCACAGGGCCCACTGAAGCTTTCTTT.

The chain recombines TRBV5-1 with TRBJ1-1; no firm D call. V shed 0 bases and J shed 6 bases, with 12 bases lying between them. The germline V gene has CDR1 SGHRS and CDR2 YFSETQ. CDR3 length: 14 amino acids. CDR3 DNA: TGCGCCAGCAGCTTGGTTGCCGGCAGCGCTGAAGCTTTCTTT. Residues: CASSLVAGSAEAFF.

In its sample, this clonotype was seen a few times. Written as DNA, the CDR3 is TGTGCCAGCAGCTTCGGCCCGTTAGAATCGCAGTTCTTC. This gives the protein CASSFGPLESQFF. V and J are TRBV7-2 and TRBJ2-1; D is undetermined. There are 13 residues in the CDR3. The germline gives CDR1 SGHTA, CDR2 FQGNSA. Trimming shortened V by 3 bases and J by 12 bases, and 15 bases separated the two germline ends.

V is TRBV6-1 and J is TRBJ2-7; possibly TRBD2 for D (5 bases). The V end lost 3 bases, the J end lost 4 bases, and 13 bases lay between the germline ends. Germline V lookup: CDR1 MNHNS, CDR2 SASEGT. The CDR3 is 14 residues long. The CDR3 DNA reads as TGTGCCAGCAGTGACGGACTGGGGTTTTACGAGCAGTACTTC. Residues: CASSDGLGFYEQYF.

This sequence joins TRBV20-1 and TRBJ1-4, with 7 nucleotides matching TRBD1. The CDR3 contains 15 residues. Trimming cost V 6 bases and J 8 bases; bases outside gene matches: 15. CDR1 DFQATT and CDR2 SNEGSKA come from the germline V gene (reference sequence). The CDR3 loop is CSALDRVRAREKLFF. The CDR3 coding sequence is TGCAGTGCGCTCGACAGGGTTCGAGCTAGGGAAAAACTGTTTTTT.

The chain links TRBV6-1 to TRBJ2-3; 8 bases fit TRBD2. V dropped 4 bases and J dropped 6; count of bases not matched to a gene: 6. Germline assignment: CDR1 MNHNS and CDR2 SASEGT. This CDR3 is 14 amino acids long. The CDR3 loop is CASSGGGQRDTQYF. The CDR3 DNA sequence: TGTGCCAGCAGTGGCGGGGGGCAGAGGGATACGCAGTATTTT.

The V call is TRBV5-1, the J call TRBJ1-2; no firm D call. V was pared by 4 bases and J by 4 bases, with 20 bases between. The CDR3 is 16 amino acids. Germline loops: CDR1 SGHRS, CDR2 YFSETQ. In DNA form, the CDR3 reads TGCGCCAGCAGCACGGATGGAGAACGGGTTGCCTATGGCTACACCTTC. Amino acids: CASSTDGERVAYGYTF.

The rearrangement uses TRBV10-3 and TRBJ1-6; D not resolved. This CDR3 has 15 amino acids. V lost 11 bases, J lost 5 bases, and 19 bases lay in between. CDR1 ENHRY and CDR2 SYGVKD come from the germline V gene. The CDR3 DNA sequence: TGTGCCGGTTCCAAGGGTTCAAAGGATAATTCACCCCTCCACTTT. It translates to CAGSKGSKDNSPLHF.

This clonotype was picked up many times. Here the CDR3 DNA reads TGTGCCAGCAGTTTATGGGACAGGGGCACAGATACGCAGTATTTT. It is translated as CASSLWDRGTDTQYF. The chain couples TRBV12-3 or TRBV12-4 to TRBJ2-3, with TRBD1 matching 9 bases. This CDR3 has 15 amino acids. Trimming removed 2 bases from V and 1 base from J; junction bases left unmatched: 1.

This clonotype was seen more than once but under ten times. The chain couples TRBV12-3 or TRBV12-4 to TRBJ2-5; D remains unclear. V was trimmed by 6 bases and J by 4 bases, leaving 12 bases between them. The CDR3 runs to 13 residues. The CDR3 reads CASSSYLLETQYF. CDR3 in DNA: TGTGCCAGCAGCTCCTATCTCCTAGAGACCCAGTACTTC.

In this sample, this clonotype turned up a few times. The rearrangement uses TRBV29-1 and TRBJ2-5, with D hard to call. CDR1 and CDR2 from the germline V gene are SQVTM and ANQGSEA. V lost 5 bases and J lost 5, with 12 bases in between. The CDR3 extends over 12 amino acids. The CDR3 loop is CSVHGLSETQYF. Here the CDR3 DNA reads TGCAGCGTTCACGGGCTCTCGGAGACCCAGTACTTC.

The CDR3: CASKRGEGTYEQYF. The CDR3 coding sequence is TGTGCCAGCAAAAGAGGTGAAGGGACCTACGAGCAGTACTTC. The gene calls are TRBV27 and TRBJ2-7; D unresolved. Trimming pared 7 bases from V and 2 bases from J, leaving 15 bases between. This CDR3 has 14 amino acids. Germline loops: CDR1 MNHEY, CDR2 SMNVEV (reference sequence).

The CDR3 protein is CASSLHPNTEAFF. The CDR3 DNA reads as TGTGCCAGCAGTTTACACCCGAACACTGAAGCTTTCTTT. This chain joins TRBV28 and TRBJ1-1; D is unclear. V was clipped by 2 bases and J by 1 base, with 5 bases between them. CDR1 is MDHEN, CDR2 SYDVKM, per germline. The CDR3 runs 13 residues.

In its sample, this clonotype was seen a few times. The chain uses TRBV5-1 and TRBJ1-5; the D gene is possibly TRBD1 (6 bases). Trimming left V 0 bases short and J 7 bases short, with 11 bases between. This CDR3 region has 14 residues. Germline V lookup: CDR1 SGHRS, CDR2 YFSETQ. The CDR3 nucleotides read TGCGCCAGCAGCTTGGTCGGGGGGCAGCAGCCCCAGCATTTT. It specifies CASSLVGGQQPQHF.

For the CDR3, the DNA is TGCAGTGCTACAGATCAAGCGGGAACGGAGACCCAGTACTTC. This encodes CSATDQAGTETQYF. The chain couples TRBV20-1 to TRBJ2-5, with 7 bases matching TRBD2. V shed 4 bases, J shed 5 bases, and the junction held 10 bases outside the gene matches. Germline CDR1 DFQATT, CDR2 SNEGSKA (reference sequence). This CDR3 comprises 14 residues.

In this sample, this clonotype turned up a few times. The chain joins TRBV3-1 to TRBJ1-1, with 7 bases that match TRBD1. Germline V gene sequence: CDR1 LGHDT, CDR2 YNNKEL (reference sequence). V shed 7 bases and J 5 bases; nucleotides not matched to a gene: 10. This CDR3 region has 14 residues. The CDR3: CASTLSGTDTEAFF. CDR3 nucleotide sequence: TGTGCCAGCACGCTATCCGGGACAGATACTGAAGCTTTCTTT. The full variable domain, completed using reference TRBV3-1 and TRBJ1-1, is DTAVSQTPKYLVTQMGNDKSIKCEQNLGHDTMYWYKQDSKKFLKIMFSYNNKELIINETVPNRFSPKSPDKAHLNLHINSLELGDSAVYFCASTLSGTDTEAFFGQGTRLTVV.

The gene calls are TRBV18 and TRBJ1-1, with D possibly matching TRBD1 (6 bases). CDR1 is KGHSH and CDR2 is LQKENI in the germline V gene. The CDR3 consists of 11 residues. V was clipped by 6 bases and J by 11 bases, with 13 bases between them. The CDR3 DNA follows: TGTGCCAGCTCTACAGGGTCGGGGGCTTTCTTT. Translation: CASSTGSGAFF.

This clonotype was counted ten times or more. The chain couples TRBV12-3 or TRBV12-4 to TRBJ1-4, with 9 bases that match TRBD1. J was trimmed by 7 bases and V by 6 bases; bases with no gene match: 9. The CDR3 has 15 amino acids. CDR3 nucleotides: TGTGCCAGCAGCTTTAGGACAGGGGTGGCTGAAAAACTGTTTTTT. It is translated as CASSFRTGVAEKLFF.

V is TRBV20-1 and J is TRBJ2-7; 7 nucleotides line up with TRBD1. After removal of 0 bases from V and 4 bases from J, the junction contained 6 bases not matched to a gene. This CDR3 is built from 14 residues. Per germline, CDR1 DFQATT and CDR2 SNEGSKA (reference sequence). In DNA form, the CDR3 reads TGCAGTGCTAGAGAAAGGACAGGAATATACGAGCAGTACTTC. Its protein product is CSARERTGIYEQYF.

The V and J genes are TRBV10-3 and TRBJ1-3; perhaps TRBD1 as D (6 bases). Germline V lookup: CDR1 ENHRY, CDR2 SYGVKD. The CDR3 is 14 amino acids. V lost 8 bases and J 4 bases, leaving 15 bases between the germline ends. This CDR3 reads CAISTGIRGNTIYF. CDR3 DNA sequence: TGTGCCATCTCAACAGGGATACGGGGAAACACCATATATTTT.

This chain uses TRBV10-1 with TRBJ2-3; unclear D gene. This CDR3 spans 14 amino acids. V was shortened by 8 bases and J by 0 bases, with 12 bases between the two germline ends. Germline assignment: CDR1 WNHNN and CDR2 SYGVQD (reference sequence). The CDR3 nucleotides read TGCGCCAGCCGCGGACGTCTAAGCACAGATACGCAGTATTTT. Translating gives CASRGRLSTDTQYF.

V usage is TRBV14 and J usage is TRBJ2-2, with D uncertain. Germline-derived CDR1 and CDR2 are SGHDN and FVKESK. The V end was cut by 4 bases, the J end by 4 bases, with 7 bases between. The CDR3 length is 13 residues. The CDR3 here is CASSPQFTGELFF. The CDR3 nucleotides read TGTGCCAGCAGCCCCCAGTTCACCGGGGAGCTGTTTTTT. Full variable domain (remainder filled in from reference TRBV14 and TRBJ2-2): EAGVTQFPSHSVIEKGQTVTLRCDPISGHDNLYWYRRVMGKEIKFLLHFVKESKQDESGMPNNRFLAERTGGTYSTLKVQPAELEDSGVYFCASSPQFTGELFFGEGSRLTVL.

This clonotype was counted at least ten times. The J gene is TRBJ1-6, the V gene TRBV20-1; possible D gene TRBD1, 6 bases. V was shortened by 6 bases and J by 13 bases, with 16 bases between the two germline ends. Per the germline V gene, CDR1 is DFQATT and CDR2 is SNEGSKA (reference sequence). CDR3 length: 12 amino acids. This chain's CDR3 is CSATTGSSPLHF. CDR3 coding DNA: TGCAGTGCCACGACAGGTTCGAGTCCCCTCCACTTT.

This clonotype was observed a handful of times. The chain combines TRBV10-3 with TRBJ2-1, with 9 bases identical to TRBD2. The J segment lost 7 bases and the V segment lost 4 bases, leaving 8 bases of the junction unmatched. CDR3 length equals 15 residues. Germline loops: CDR1 ENHRY, CDR2 SYGVKD. The chain's CDR3 is CAISGVAGGQNEQFF. CDR3 nucleotides: TGTGCCATCAGTGGTGTGGCGGGGGGGCAAAATGAGCAGTTCTTC.

The CDR3 DNA is TGCAGTGCGAGTCTCCAGGATACCCTCCACTTT. It is translated as CSASLQDTLHF. The chain is built from TRBV20-1 and TRBJ1-6, with no clear D. The CDR3 spans 11 residues. Germline values: CDR1 DFQATT, CDR2 SNEGSKA (reference sequence). V shed 6 bases and J shed 14 bases, with 14 bases lying between them.

In this sample, this clonotype turned up once. The genes are TRBV3-1 and TRBJ2-3; D may be TRBD1 (7 bases). The length of the CDR3 is 16 residues. V lost 1 base and J lost 2, with 13 bases in between. CDR1 and CDR2 from the germline V gene are LGHDT and YNNKEL (reference sequence). CDR3 sequence: CASSQGPGGTTDTQYF. The CDR3 coding sequence is TGTGCCAGCAGCCAAGGTCCAGGGGGGACCACAGATACGCAGTATTTT.

This clonotype occurred a few times. J is TRBJ1-6 and V is TRBV7-8; D not certain. CDR3 length equals 12 residues. Per the germline V gene, CDR1 is SGHVS and CDR2 is FQNEAQ. The ends were cut back, 2 bases at V and 9 bases at J, with 5 bases in the middle. CDR3 amino acids: CASSLRASPLHF. The CDR3 DNA follows: TGTGCCAGCAGCTTAAGGGCTTCACCCCTCCACTTT.

This clonotype has just a few counts. This chain uses TRBV4-3 with TRBJ2-1; D call uncertain. The germline CDR1 and CDR2 sequences are LGHNA and YSLEER. This CDR3 comprises 15 residues. Trimming cost V 1 base and J 8 bases, with 15 bases left between them. CDR3 in amino acids: CASSQVSSIRYEQFF. DNA of the CDR3: TGCGCCAGCAGCCAAGTGAGCTCCATTAGGTATGAGCAGTTCTTC.

This clonotype has a handful of counts. V usage is TRBV12-5 and J usage is TRBJ2-3, with D maybe TRBD2 (6 bases). The germline V gene has CDR1 LGHNT and CDR2 FRNRAP. The CDR3 is made up of 16 amino acids. V lost 1 base and J lost 2, with 13 bases in between. This chain's CDR3 is CASGLGLASSTDTQYF. CDR3 DNA sequence: TGTGCTAGTGGTTTGGGGCTAGCGAGCTCCACAGATACGCAGTATTTT.

In DNA, the CDR3 is TGTGCCAGCAGCGGGGGACAGGGGGGACCTCGGACGCAGTATTTT. Translated: CASSGGQGGPRTQYF. The chain combines TRBV5-8 with TRBJ2-3; 11 positions match TRBD1. Germline CDR1 reads SGHTS; CDR2 reads YDEGEE. The CDR3 loop spans 15 amino acids. Trimming cost V 4 bases and J 9 bases; bases outside gene matches: 10.